What follows is one TCR beta chain and its context. What it binds is unknown. Germline lookup yields CDR1 LNHDA and CDR2 SQIVND (reference sequence). The V segment lost 3 bases and the J segment 2 bases; nucleotides outside the gene matches: 3. CDR3 length equals 14 residues. With 60 Vbeta and 13 Jbeta primers, the PCR was carried out. Clones were sequenced by immunoSEQ multiplex PCR, and TCRdb holds only the in-frame ones, with some missing. This sample's table reports approximately 100,000 clones. The data were taken from a study of cytomegalovirus exposure and HLA in healthy donors. Study-level background: HLA-typed donors were the source of tens of millions of unique TCRs held in an early data release. Notes on the study in general: An analysis that came later showed most CMV-associated TCR beta chains appearing HLA-restricted.

The sequencing sample was made of PBMCs. The receptor comes from a man in his forties or fifties in good health and CMV-seronegative. This sequence joins TRBV19 and TRBJ2-7, with 8 bases lining up with TRBD1. CDR3 sequence: CASSIMGQAYEQYF. The CDR3 DNA is TGTGCCAGTAGTATTATGGGACAGGCCTACGAGCAGTACTTC.